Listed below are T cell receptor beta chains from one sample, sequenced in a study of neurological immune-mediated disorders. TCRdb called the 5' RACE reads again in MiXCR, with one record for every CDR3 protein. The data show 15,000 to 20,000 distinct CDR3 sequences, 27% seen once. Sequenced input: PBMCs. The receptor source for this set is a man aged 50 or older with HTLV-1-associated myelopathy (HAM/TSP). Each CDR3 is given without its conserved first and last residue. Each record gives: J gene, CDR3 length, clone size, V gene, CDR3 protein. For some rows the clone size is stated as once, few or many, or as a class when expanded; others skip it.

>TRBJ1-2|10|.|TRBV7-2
ASSLDEVGYT
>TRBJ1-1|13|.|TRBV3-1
ASSRLTGPNTEAF
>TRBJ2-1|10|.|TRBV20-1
SARQGHNEQF
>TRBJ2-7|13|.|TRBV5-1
ASKPPGQGISEQY
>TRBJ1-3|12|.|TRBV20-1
SALDRGKGNTIY
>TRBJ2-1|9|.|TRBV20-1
RVRRGLEQF
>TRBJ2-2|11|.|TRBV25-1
VSSEPGLLQLF
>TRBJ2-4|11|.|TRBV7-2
ASNSGGGDIQY
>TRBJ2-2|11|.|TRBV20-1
SATSGIGGELF
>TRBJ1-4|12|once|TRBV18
ASSPTGANEKLF
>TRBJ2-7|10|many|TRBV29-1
SVVDSFGEQY
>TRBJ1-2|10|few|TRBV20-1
SAGGQGLGYT
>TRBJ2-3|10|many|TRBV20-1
SAPDSTDTQY
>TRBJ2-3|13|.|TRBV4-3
ASSQDTSGGDTQY
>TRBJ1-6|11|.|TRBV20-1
SASRQGNSPLH
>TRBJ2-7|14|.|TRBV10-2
ASSESAGTGSYEQY
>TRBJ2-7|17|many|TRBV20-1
SARSRDQHGPRSSYEQY
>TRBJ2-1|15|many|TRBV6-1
ASSERDGGVSHTEQF
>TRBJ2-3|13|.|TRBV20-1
SASGSEGVADTQY
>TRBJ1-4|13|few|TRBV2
ASSEAEAGYEKLF
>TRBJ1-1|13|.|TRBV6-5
ASSYQPAGNTEAF
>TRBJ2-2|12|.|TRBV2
ASTRDWNTGELF
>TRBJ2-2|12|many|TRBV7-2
ASSLQAYTGELF
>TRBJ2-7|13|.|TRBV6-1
ASSVGGWGFYEQY
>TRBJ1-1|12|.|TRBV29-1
SVEDGGRATEAF
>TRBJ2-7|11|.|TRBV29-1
SVEDSSGGRQY
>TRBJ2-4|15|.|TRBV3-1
ASSPYGQGRAKNIQY
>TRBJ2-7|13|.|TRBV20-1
SARLSGGLIFEQY
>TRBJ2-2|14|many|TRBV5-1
ASSRLKGDGTGELF
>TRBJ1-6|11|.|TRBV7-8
ASSPTRNSPLH
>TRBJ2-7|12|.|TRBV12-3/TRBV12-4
ASSSRTGGYEQY
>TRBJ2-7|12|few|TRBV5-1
ASSLERIPGEQY
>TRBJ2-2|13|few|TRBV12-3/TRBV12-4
ASSPPGQGTGELF
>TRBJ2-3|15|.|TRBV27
ASSSMTGGLSTDTQY
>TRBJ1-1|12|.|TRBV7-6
ASSLRGVNTEAF
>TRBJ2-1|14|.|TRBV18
ASSPPTQGRDNEQF
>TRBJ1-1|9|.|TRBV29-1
SARLNTEAF
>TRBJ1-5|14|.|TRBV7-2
ASSFEGGNRNQPQH
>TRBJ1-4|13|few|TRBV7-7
ASSPRDSPNEKLF
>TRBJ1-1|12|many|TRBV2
ASRNRGGYTEAF
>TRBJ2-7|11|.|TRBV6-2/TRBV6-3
ASSVGRLYEQY